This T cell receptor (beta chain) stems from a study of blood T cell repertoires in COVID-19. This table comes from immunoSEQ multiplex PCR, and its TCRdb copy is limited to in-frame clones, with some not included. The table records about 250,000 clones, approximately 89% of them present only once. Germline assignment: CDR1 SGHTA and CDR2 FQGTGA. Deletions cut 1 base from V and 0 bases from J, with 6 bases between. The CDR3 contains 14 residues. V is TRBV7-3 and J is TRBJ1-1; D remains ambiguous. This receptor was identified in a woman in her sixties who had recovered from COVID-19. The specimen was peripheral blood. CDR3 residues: CASSLMGMNTEAFF. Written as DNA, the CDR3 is TGTGCCAGCAGCTTAATGGGCATGAACACTGAAGCTTTCTTT.